The present TCR beta chain was sequenced within a study of T-cell reconstitution after alpha-beta-depleted transplantation in children. Preparing the TCRbeta library involved the use of unique molecular identifiers. TCRdb processed the PCR reads anew with MiXCR; each CDR3 protein has one entry. The sample includes about 580,000 distinct CDR3 sequences, under 25% seen only once; the top ten take 13% to 15%. This clonotype was counted between two and nine times. Its specificity is unknown. Per the germline V gene, CDR1 is MNHEY and CDR2 is SMNVEV (reference sequence). The V end lost 5 bases, the J end lost 9 bases, and 11 bases lay between the germline ends. The CDR3 covers 13 residues. Broader study findings: As was reported, about two months after transplant, alpha-beta T cells came from several hundred expanded graft clones.

The sequence came from a boy in the first two years of life who had a stem cell transplant for acute myeloid leukemia, so the T cells may come from the graft donor. The chain links TRBV27 to TRBJ1-6; no clear D. Sequenced here: PBMCs, mostly from graft donor cells, sampled 360 days after TCRalphabeta/CD19-depleted stem cell transplant. The CDR3 coding sequence is TGTGCCAGCAGTGGGGTGAGCGGTTCACCCCTCCACTTT. It encodes CASSGVSGSPLHF.